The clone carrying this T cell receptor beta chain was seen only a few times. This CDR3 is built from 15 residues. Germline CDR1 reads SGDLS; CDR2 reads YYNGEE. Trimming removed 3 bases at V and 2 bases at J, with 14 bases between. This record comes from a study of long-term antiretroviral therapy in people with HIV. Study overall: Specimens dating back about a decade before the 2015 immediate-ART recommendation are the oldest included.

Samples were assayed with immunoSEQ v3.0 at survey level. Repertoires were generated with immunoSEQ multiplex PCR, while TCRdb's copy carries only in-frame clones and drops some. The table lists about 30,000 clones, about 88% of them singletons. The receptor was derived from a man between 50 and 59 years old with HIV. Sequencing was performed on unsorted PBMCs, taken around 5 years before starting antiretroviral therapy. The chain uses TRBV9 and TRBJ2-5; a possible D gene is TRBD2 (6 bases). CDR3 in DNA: TGTGCCAGCAGCGGGGGGGACTGGAGACAAGAGACCCAGTACTTC. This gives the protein CASSGGDWRQETQYF.